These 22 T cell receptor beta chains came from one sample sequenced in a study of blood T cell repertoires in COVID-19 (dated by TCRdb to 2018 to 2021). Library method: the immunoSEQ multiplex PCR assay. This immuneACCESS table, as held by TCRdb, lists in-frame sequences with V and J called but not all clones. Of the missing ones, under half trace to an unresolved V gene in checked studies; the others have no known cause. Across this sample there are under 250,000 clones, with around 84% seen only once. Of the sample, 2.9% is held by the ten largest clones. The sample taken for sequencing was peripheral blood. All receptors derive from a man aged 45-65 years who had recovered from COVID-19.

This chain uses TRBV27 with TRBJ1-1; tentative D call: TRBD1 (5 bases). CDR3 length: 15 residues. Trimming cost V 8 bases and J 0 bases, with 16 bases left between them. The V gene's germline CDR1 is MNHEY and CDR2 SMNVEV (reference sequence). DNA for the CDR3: TGTGCCAGCCGTTCGGTGGGACTCATGAACACTGAAGCTTTCTTT. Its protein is CASRSVGLMNTEAFF.

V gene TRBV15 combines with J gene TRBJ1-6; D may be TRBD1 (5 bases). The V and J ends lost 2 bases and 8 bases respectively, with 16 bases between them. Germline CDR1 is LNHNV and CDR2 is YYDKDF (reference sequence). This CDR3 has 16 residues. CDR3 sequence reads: CATSRTGGGVYSPLHF. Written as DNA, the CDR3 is TGTGCCACCAGCAGAACCGGGGGGGGAGTGTATTCACCCCTCCACTTT.

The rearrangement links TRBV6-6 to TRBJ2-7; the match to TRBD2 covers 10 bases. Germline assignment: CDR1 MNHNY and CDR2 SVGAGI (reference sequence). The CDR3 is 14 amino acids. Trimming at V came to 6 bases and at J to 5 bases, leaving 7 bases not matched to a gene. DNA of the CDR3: TGTGCCAGCAGACCTAGCGGGAGTCTCGACGAGCAGTACTTC. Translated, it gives CASRPSGSLDEQYF.

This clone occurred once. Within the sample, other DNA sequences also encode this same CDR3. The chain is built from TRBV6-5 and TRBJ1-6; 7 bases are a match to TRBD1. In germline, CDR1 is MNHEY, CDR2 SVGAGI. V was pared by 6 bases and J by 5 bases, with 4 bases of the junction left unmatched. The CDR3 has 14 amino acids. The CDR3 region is CASSRGQNNSPLHF. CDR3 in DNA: TGTGCCAGCAGCCGGGGACAGAATAATTCACCCCTCCACTTT.

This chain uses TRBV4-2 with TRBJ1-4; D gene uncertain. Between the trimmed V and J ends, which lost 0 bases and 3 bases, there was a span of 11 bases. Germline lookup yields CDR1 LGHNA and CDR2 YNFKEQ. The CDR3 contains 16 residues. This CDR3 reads CASSQERGLPNEKLFF. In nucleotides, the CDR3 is TGTGCCAGCAGCCAAGAACGTGGACTGCCTAATGAAAAACTGTTTTTT.

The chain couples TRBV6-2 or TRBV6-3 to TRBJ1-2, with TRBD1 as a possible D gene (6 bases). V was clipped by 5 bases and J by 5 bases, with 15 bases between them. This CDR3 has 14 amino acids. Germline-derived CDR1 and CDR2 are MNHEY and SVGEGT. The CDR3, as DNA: TGTGCCAGCAGTCTACCGGGACAAACGTATGGCTACACCTTC. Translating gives CASSLPGQTYGYTF.

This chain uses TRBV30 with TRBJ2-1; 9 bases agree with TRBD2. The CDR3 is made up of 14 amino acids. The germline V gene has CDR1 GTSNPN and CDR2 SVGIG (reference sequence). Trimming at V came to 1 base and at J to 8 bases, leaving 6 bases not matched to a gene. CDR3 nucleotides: TGTGCCTGGAGTGGAGCGGGAGGAGGCTATGAGCAGTTCTTC. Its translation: CAWSGAGGGYEQFF.

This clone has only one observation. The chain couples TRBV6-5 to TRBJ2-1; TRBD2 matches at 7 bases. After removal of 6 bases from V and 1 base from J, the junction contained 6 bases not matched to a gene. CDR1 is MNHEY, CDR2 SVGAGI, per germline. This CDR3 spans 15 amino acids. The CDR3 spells CASSLTRESYNEQFF. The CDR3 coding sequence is TGTGCCAGCAGCCTGACGCGGGAGTCCTACAATGAGCAGTTCTTC.

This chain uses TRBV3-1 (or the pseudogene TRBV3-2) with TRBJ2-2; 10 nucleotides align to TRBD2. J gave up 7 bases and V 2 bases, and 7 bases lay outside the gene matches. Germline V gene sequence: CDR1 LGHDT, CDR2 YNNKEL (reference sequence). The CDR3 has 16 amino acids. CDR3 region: CASSQFLAGAGGELFF. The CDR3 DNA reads TGTGCCAGCAGCCAATTTCTAGCGGGAGCGGGCGGGGAGCTGTTTTTT.

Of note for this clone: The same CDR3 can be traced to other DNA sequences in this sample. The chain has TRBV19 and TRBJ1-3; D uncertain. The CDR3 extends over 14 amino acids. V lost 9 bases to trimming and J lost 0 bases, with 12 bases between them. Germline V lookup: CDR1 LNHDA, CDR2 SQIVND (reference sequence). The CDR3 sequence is CASSIDNSGNTIYF. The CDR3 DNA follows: TGTGCCAGCTCTATTGACAACTCTGGAAACACCATATATTTT.

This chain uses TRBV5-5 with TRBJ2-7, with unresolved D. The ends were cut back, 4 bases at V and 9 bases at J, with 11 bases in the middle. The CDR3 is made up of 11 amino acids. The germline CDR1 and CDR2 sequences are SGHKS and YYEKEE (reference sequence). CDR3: CASSLSRVQYF. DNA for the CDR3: TGTGCCAGCAGCCTGTCACGGGTGCAGTACTTC.

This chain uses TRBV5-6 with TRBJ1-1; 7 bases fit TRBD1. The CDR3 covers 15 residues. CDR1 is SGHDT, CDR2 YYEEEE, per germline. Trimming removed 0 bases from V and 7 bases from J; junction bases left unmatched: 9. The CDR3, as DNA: TGTGCCAGCAGCTTGGATGTGACAGGGTTTGGTGAAGCTTTCTTT. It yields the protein CASSLDVTGFGEAFF.

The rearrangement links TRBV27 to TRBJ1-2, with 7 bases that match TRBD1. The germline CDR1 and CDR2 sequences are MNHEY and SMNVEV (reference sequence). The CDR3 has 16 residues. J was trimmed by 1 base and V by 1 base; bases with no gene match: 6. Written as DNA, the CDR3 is TGTGCCAGCAGTTTATATAGGAACAGGGGTAACTATGGCTACACCTTC. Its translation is CASSLYRNRGNYGYTF.

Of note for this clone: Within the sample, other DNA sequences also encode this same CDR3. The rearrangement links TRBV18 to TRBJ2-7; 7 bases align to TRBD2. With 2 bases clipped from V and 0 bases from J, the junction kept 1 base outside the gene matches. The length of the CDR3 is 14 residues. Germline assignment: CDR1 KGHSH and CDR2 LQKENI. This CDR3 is CASSPGGSSYEQYF. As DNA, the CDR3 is TGTGCCAGCTCACCAGGCGGGAGCTCCTACGAGCAGTACTTC.

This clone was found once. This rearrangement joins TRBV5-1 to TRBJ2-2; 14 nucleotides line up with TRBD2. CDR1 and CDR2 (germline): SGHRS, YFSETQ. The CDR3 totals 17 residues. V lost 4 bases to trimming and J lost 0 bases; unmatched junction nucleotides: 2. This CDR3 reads CASSQGLAGANTGELFF. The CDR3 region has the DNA TGCGCCAGCAGCCAGGGACTAGCGGGAGCGAACACCGGGGAGCTGTTTTTT.

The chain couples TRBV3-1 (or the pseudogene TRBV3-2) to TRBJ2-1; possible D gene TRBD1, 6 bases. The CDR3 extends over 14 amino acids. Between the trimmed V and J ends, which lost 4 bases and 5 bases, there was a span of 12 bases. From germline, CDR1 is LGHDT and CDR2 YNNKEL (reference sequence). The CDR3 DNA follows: TGTGCCAGCAGCCCCCTACAGGGACACAATGAGCAGTTCTTC. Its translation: CASSPLQGHNEQFF.

The CDR3: CASSVEGASEQYF. Here the CDR3 DNA reads TGTGCCAGCAGTGTTGAGGGCGCATCCGAGCAGTACTTC. V usage is TRBV2 and J usage is TRBJ2-7; a possible D gene is TRBD2 (5 bases). The CDR3 contains 13 residues. Between the trimmed V and J ends, which lost 4 bases and 6 bases, there was a span of 13 bases. Germline V lookup: CDR1 SNHLY, CDR2 FYNNEI.

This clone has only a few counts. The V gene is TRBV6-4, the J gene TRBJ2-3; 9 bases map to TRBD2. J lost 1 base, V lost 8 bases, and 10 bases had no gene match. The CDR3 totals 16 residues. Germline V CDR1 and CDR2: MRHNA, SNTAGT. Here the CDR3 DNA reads TGTGCCAGCGCCGAGGACGCGGGAGGGGGCACAGATACGCAGTATTTT. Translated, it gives CASAEDAGGGTDTQYF.

The CDR3 spells CASSSWFDRGREYGYTF. CDR3 bases: TGTGCCAGCAGCTCCTGGTTTGACAGGGGGCGTGAGTATGGCTACACCTTC. The V gene is TRBV5-4, the J gene TRBJ1-2, with 10 bases fitting TRBD1. The germline V gene has CDR1 SGHNT and CDR2 YYREEE (reference sequence). V dropped 3 bases and J dropped 5; count of bases not matched to a gene: 13. This CDR3 is 17 amino acids long.

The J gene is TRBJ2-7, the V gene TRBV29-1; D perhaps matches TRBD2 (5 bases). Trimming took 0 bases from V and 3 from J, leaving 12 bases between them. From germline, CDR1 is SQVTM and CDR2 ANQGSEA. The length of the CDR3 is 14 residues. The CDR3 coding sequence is TGCAGCGTTGAAGATCGCGCAGAGGGCTACGAGCAGTACTTC. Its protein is CSVEDRAEGYEQYF.

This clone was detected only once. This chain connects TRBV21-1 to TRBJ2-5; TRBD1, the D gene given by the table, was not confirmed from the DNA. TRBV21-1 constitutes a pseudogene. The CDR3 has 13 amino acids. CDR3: CASSPRDRGTRYF. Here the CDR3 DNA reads TGTGCCAGCAGCCCCCGGGACAGGGGAACCAGGTACTTC.

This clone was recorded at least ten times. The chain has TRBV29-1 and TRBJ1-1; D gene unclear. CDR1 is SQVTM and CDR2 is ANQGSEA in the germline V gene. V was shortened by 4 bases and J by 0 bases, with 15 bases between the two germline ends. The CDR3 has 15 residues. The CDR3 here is CSVVSVSMMNTEAFF. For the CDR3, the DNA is TGCAGCGTTGTATCAGTCAGTATGATGAACACTGAAGCTTTCTTT.